A selection of T cell receptor beta chains follows, all from one sample in a study of cytomegalovirus exposure and HLA in healthy donors. TCRdb's table, derived via immunoSEQ multiplex PCR, lists solely in-frame clones and lacks some. The table includes 150,000 or so clones, around two thirds detected once. The sample was PBMCs. All receptors derive from a man younger than 35 in good health and CMV-seropositive. Each CDR3 is given with its conserved first and last residue. D genes are given only for firm matches. A clone size is listed for some rows: how often the clone was seen (once, few, many), or a class if it is expanded.

D,V,J,size,DNA,CDR3
.,TRBV27,TRBJ2-7,.,TGTGCCAGCAGTTTAGGGAGACCGGGAAACGAGCAGTACTTC,CASSLGRPGNEQYF
TRBD1,TRBV6-5,TRBJ1-2,.,TGTGCCAGCAGAAGACAGGGAAACTATGGCTACACCTTC,CASRRQGNYGYTF
.,TRBV13,TRBJ2-1,.,TGTGCCAGCAGCTCCCGGCAGGTCACATACAATGAGCAGTTCTTC,CASSSRQVTYNEQFF
.,TRBV7-2,TRBJ2-7,.,TGTGCCAGCAGCCAAGACCCGGGTTTAGGCGAGCAGTACTTC,CASSQDPGLGEQYF
.,TRBV6-5,TRBJ1-1,.,TGTGCCAGCAGTTACTCGGGACTGCTAAACACTGAAGCTTTCTTT,CASSYSGLLNTEAFF
.,TRBV5-4,TRBJ1-3,.,TGTGCCAGCAGCTTGGATATAGGGGCTTCTGGAAACACCATATATTTT,CASSLDIGASGNTIYF
.,TRBV5-4,TRBJ2-7,.,TGTGCCAGCAGCTTGGTTCAGGGATACGAGCAGTACTTC,CASSLVQGYEQYF
.,TRBV6-5,TRBJ1-1,.,TGTGCCAGCAGTCGGACATTTATGAACACTGAAGCTTTCTTT,CASSRTFMNTEAFF
TRBD1,TRBV19,TRBJ2-5,.,TGTGCCAGTAGTCGGCAGACAGGGTTTGGAGAGACCCAGTACTTC,CASSRQTGFGETQYF
.,TRBV7-8,TRBJ2-7,.,TGTGCCAGCAGCTCGGCAGGGGGGAGCCTGTCCTACGAGCAGTACTTC,CASSSAGGSLSYEQYF
TRBD1,TRBV7-9,TRBJ1-5,.,TGTGCCAGCAGCCCTCAGGGGGGAAGCAATCAGCCCCAGCATTTT,CASSPQGGSNQPQHF
.,TRBV7-7,TRBJ2-1,few,TGTGCTAGCAGCCCCGCCCAGGTCGGTGAGCAGTTCTTC,CASSPAQVGEQFF
.,TRBV4-1,TRBJ2-3,.,TGCGCCAGCAGCCAGGCGGAGTCGGCGCAGTATTTT,CASSQAESAQYF
TRBD2,TRBV19,TRBJ2-1,.,TGTGCCAGTAGTATCTGGGAGAGACTAGCGGGAGAAAGTGGGAATGAGCAGTTCTTC,CASSIWERLAGESGNEQFF
.,TRBV6-1,TRBJ1-4,.,TGTGCCAGCAGTGAATCCAGGATTCCAACTAATGAAAAACTGTTTTTT,CASSESRIPTNEKLFF
TRBD1,TRBV29-1,TRBJ1-2,few,TGCAGCGTTGAATCGGAGACAGGGGGTGGCTACACCTTC,CSVESETGGGYTF
.,TRBV7-8,TRBJ2-1,few,TGTGCCAGCAGCTTAGTTAGTTCGGATGAGCAGTTCTTC,CASSLVSSDEQFF
TRBD2,TRBV2,TRBJ2-7,.,TGTGCCAGCAGAACTAGCGCTTCCTACGAGCAGTACTTC,CASRTSASYEQYF